Below, 3 T cell receptor beta chains from the same sample are listed, as sequenced in a study of patients and donors after allogeneic stem cell transplantation. TCRdb ran MiXCR on the RT-PCR reads and lists one entry per CDR3 protein. The repertoire has about 200,000 distinct CDR3 sequences, roughly two fifths of them found once; the top ten carry 33%. The sequenced sample was blood, either unsorted or a sorted T cell fraction (not recorded which). The receptors were sampled from a human donor who was either an allogeneic HSCT recipient or a stem cell or donor lymphocyte infusion donor (not recorded which). It is not recorded whose cells these are; they may come from a transplant donor.

This chain connects TRBV5-1 to TRBJ1-1; D is unresolved. In germline, CDR1 is SGHRS, CDR2 YFSETQ. V was clipped by 2 bases and J by 7 bases, with 12 bases between them. CDR3 length equals 13 residues. CDR3 DNA sequence: TGCGCCAGCAGCTTTGCACCGCCCAGTGAAGCTTTCTTT. This sequence encodes CASSFAPPSEAFF.

This clonotype was observed a single time. This sequence joins TRBV20-1 and TRBJ2-2, with 8 bases fitting TRBD2. Germline lookup yields CDR1 DFQATT and CDR2 SNEGSKA (reference sequence). The CDR3 runs 15 residues. The V segment lost 7 bases and the J segment 5 bases; nucleotides outside the gene matches: 12. This chain's CDR3 is CSVRREAGPTGELFF. CDR3 nucleotides: TGCAGTGTGAGGCGGGAGGCCGGGCCTACCGGGGAGCTGTTTTTT.

The chain couples TRBV15 to TRBJ1-3; 7 nucleotides align to TRBD1. From germline, CDR1 is LNHNV and CDR2 YYDKDF (reference sequence). Unmatched junction bases numbered 8, after V lost 0 bases and J lost 0 bases. This CDR3 comprises 18 residues. The CDR3 DNA is TGTGCCACCAGCAGAGATTATCAGGGGGAGAGCTCTGGAAACACCATATATTTT. It is translated as CATSRDYQGESSGNTIYF.